This T cell receptor (beta chain) was recorded in a study of T cell responses to AZD1222 COVID-19 vaccine. A note on this clone: Its matching antigen is unknown.

V lost 8 bases, J lost 5 bases, and 14 bases lay in between. This CDR3 comprises 13 residues. CDR1 and CDR2 from the germline V gene are LGHNA and YSLEER. Findings of the study overall: Nearly half of the spike-specific TCRs reportedly recognize variant regions that carry no mutations.

Data came from immunoSEQ multiplex PCR; TCRdb stores just in-frame clones and leaves some out. The sample has some 95,000 clones, roughly 90% seen once. Combined were second doses at about 4 or about 12 weeks. The TCR sequence derives from an adult who received the AZD1222 COVID-19 vaccine. This chain joins TRBV4-3 and TRBJ2-3, with a possible D match to TRBD2 (7 bases). Sequenced here: peripheral blood, sampled 28 days after the second AZD1222 dose. This chain's CDR3 is CASASGGVDTQYF. CDR3 DNA: TGCGCCAGCGCTTCGGGGGGCGTAGATACGCAGTATTTT.